This T cell receptor beta chain comes out of a study of shared clonotypes between healthy human individuals. Study summary: The plates for each donor numbered three CD4 naive, three CD4 memory, two CD8 naive and one CD8 memory. Study-wide results and caveats: Naive CD4 clonotypes overlapped across a few donors at approximately 4.5%. The generation probabilities recorded for non-shared clonotypes fell below those of clonotypes shared by all four donors.

Assay used: immunoSEQ multiplex PCR; TCRdb lists only in-frame clones, some missing. The sample yields 2 million to 2.5 million clones, 80% to 95% seen once. Study donors comprised healthy, HIV-negative adults devoid of recent acute infection or vaccination. With regard to this clone: The antigen is undetermined.

Germline CDR1 is SGHTA and CDR2 is FQGNSA. The CDR3 totals 16 residues. After removal of 1 base from V and 4 bases from J, the junction contained 5 bases not matched to a gene. This receptor was taken from a man aged 18 to 29 in good health. Some clones in this sample may be carry-over from other donors' samples. The sequencing input was naive CD4+ T cells from PBMCs. Subset denoted: CD45RA+ positively selected. The rearrangement joins TRBV7-2 to TRBJ2-1, with 9 nucleotides matching TRBD2. CDR3 in DNA: TGTGCCAGCAGCTTAGGGGCTAGCGGGAAGTACAATGAGCAGTTCTTC. Amino acid sequence: CASSLGASGKYNEQFF.